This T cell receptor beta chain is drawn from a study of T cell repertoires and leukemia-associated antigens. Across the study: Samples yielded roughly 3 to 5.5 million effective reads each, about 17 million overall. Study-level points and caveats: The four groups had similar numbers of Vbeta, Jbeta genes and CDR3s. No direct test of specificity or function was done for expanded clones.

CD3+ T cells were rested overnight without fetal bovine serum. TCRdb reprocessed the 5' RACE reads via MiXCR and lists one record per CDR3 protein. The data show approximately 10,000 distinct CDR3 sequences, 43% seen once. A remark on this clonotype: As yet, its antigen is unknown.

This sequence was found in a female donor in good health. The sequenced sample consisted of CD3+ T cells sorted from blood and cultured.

CDR3 nucleotides: TGCAGTGCACACCTGGAGGTAGCGGCTCTTCAGTACTTC. This sequence encodes CSAHLEVAALQYF. This chain connects TRBV20-1 to TRBJ2-4, with D maybe TRBD2 (6 bases). Looked up from germline, CDR1 is DFQATT and CDR2 is SNEGSKA (reference sequence). The CDR3 totals 13 residues. V gave up 6 bases and J gave up 11 bases, with 20 bases separating them.